This T cell receptor (beta chain) comes out of a study of T cells in Graves' hyperthyroidism and ophthalmopathy (dated by TCRdb to between 2019 and 2020). Looking at the study overall: Peripheral blood was sampled at the time of initial diagnosis, prior to any treatment. To identify TCR V-J signatures that set the groups apart, the researchers used a discovery cohort of 90 to 100 patients, made up of 40 to 45 with Graves' ophthalmopathy and about 55 with stable Graves' hyperthyroidism. Prospective prediction of ophthalmopathy was tested in an independent validation cohort of 18 to 20 hyperthyroidism patients and 15 to 17 patients who later progressed to ophthalmopathy. The roughly 91 discovery patients were randomly divided into training and test sets at a 7:3 ratio. Thyroid tissue and blood T-cell repertoires from several Graves' hyperthyroidism patients were also compared in the study. Following sampling, methimazole starting at 30 mg daily was given to hyperthyroidism patients, and high-dose intravenous methylprednisolone was given to ophthalmopathy patients. The paper describes TCR Vbeta CDR3 sequencing of 135 peripheral blood samples, made up of some 40 ophthalmopathy patients, 70 to 75 hyperthyroidism patients and 17 progressor patients.

V and J are truncated by 1 base and 7 bases respectively, leaving an intervening sequence of 11 bases. The CDR3 goes from the cysteine to the phenylalanine over 12 residues. Only the CDR3 part of the read is kept: 36 bases, read in frame from the first base. The germline V gene (reference sequence) sets CDR1 to DFQATT and CDR2 to SNEGSKA. General study outcomes and caveats: In validation, the model predicted progression to ophthalmopathy with 55% to 71% sensitivity and about 73% specificity, a median of roughly seven months before onset. Ophthalmopathy was separated from stable hyperthyroidism by a 13 V-J signature model, with approximately 85% sensitivity and just over 81% specificity obtained in cross-validation and 80%/75% obtained in testing. Sample size was not statistically predetermined, and blinding of investigators to group allocation was not performed. Most expanded thyroid clonotypes (frequency above 0.001) were also detected in blood, suggesting blood repertoires may reflect thyroid immune responses.

Ophthalmopathy patients had moderately to severely active disease, with a Clinical Activity Score of 3 or more, a NOSPECS grade of 4 or more, and a disease duration of less than 3 months. Exclusion was applied to patients with uncontrolled infections, other autoimmune diseases, pregnancy or lactation. Clinical symptoms, serum thyroxine and TRAb, thyroid ultrasound, and orbital computed tomography formed the basis for the diagnoses. PBMCs were separated from roughly 10 ml of fresh peripheral blood using Ficoll-Paque density gradient centrifugation. Total RNA was extracted using Trizol reagent, and RNA quality was assessed on an Agilent 2100 Bioanalyzer. TCR beta CDR3 regions were amplified from RNA transcripts. The TCR CDR3 was subjected to a first round of RT-PCR using the HTBI primer set and the Qiagen OneStep RT-PCR kit. Libraries were constructed in a second round of multiplex PCR, after which size selection and purification were carried out. Paired-end sequencing of the libraries was performed with 100 bp reads on an Illumina HiSeq2000. The study's processing was this. Raw data were processed with SOAPnuke, discarding reads with adapters, uncalled bases, mean Phred below 15, or no exact constant-primer or identifier match. COPE v1.2.5 was used to merge high-quality paired reads, and clonotypes were defined as unique nucleotide sequences. MiTCR v1.1 was used to align the clonotypes against IMGT TRBV, TRBD and TRBJ reference segments. Only V-J combinations with frequency above 0.0001, covering about 99% of repertoires, were analysed. The TCS score was defined as F50 (clonal expansion) divided by E x V (chaos), with BLOSUM62-based TCRdist calculated between CDR3 peptides within each V-J. Welch's t-statistics and random forest reduced fewer than 550 V-J features to fewer than 15, which were used in a naive Bayes classifier (R e1071). The raw public reads went through TCRdb reprocessing: fastp at Q25, MiXCR clone calling, in-frame beta chains kept. Every distinct CDR3 protein forms one entry, paired with its most common genes and DNA. It is TCRdb's table, rather than the study itself, that gives the V and J calls and clone size. For this sample there are 200,000 to 300,000 distinct CDR3 sequences; 24% appear just once. The ten largest clones add up to roughly 40% of the sample.

A few counts support this clonotype. Its binding antigen is unknown. The sample holds no much larger clone one base away, and base qualities are not on file. The sequence derives from a woman in her 40s with Graves' ophthalmopathy. The sequence links TRBV20-1 to TRBJ2-7; a tentative D match to TRBD2 spans 5 bases. Material: blood. The nucleotides are TGCAGTGCTAGAGGTGTGGGGAGAGAGCAGTACTTC. Its product reads: CSARGVGREQYF.